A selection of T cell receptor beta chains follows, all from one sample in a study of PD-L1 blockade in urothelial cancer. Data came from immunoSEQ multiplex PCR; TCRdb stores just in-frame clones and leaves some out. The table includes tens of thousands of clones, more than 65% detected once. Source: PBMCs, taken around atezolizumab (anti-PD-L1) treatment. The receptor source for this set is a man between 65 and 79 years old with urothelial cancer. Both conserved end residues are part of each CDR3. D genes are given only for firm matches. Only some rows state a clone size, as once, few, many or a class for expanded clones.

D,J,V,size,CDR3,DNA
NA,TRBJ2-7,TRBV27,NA,CASSPNSGPGEQYF,TGTGCCAGCAGTCCAAACAGCGGGCCGGGCGAGCAGTACTTC
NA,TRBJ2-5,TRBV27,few,CASSLSPGLLPETQYF,TGTGCCAGCAGTTTATCCCCCGGGTTGCTTCCTGAGACCCAGTACTTC
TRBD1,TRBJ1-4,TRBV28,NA,CASSLSALDRRRGELFF,TGTGCCAGCAGTTTATCCGCGCTGGACAGGAGAAGAGGAGAACTGTTTTTT
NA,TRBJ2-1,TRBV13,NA,CASSLGGSNYNEQFF,TGTGCCAGCAGCTTAGGCGGGAGTAACTACAATGAGCAGTTCTTC
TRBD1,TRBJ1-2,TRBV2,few,CASSGDSGGYTF,TGTGCCAGCAGTGGGGACAGTGGAGGCTACACCTTC
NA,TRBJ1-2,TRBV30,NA,CAWTGGNTNYGYTF,TGTGCCTGGACTGGAGGGAATACTAACTATGGCTACACCTTC
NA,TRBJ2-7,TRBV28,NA,CASTPPGEPYEQYF,TGTGCCAGCACCCCACCAGGGGAACCCTACGAGCAGTACTTC
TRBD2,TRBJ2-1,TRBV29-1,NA,CSGLAVAYNEQFF,TGCAGCGGACTAGCAGTCGCCTACAATGAGCAGTTCTTC
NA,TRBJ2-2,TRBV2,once,CASVLENTGELFF,TGTGCCAGCGTTCTAGAGAACACCGGGGAGCTGTTTTTT
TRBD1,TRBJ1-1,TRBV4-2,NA,CASSQDRGRGTGRETEAFF,TGTGCCAGCAGCCAAGATCGAGGTCGTGGGACAGGGAGGGAGACTGAAGCTTTCTTT
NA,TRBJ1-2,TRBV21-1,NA,CASTATGLGGYTF,TGTGCCAGCACCGCGACAGGGCTGGGTGGCTACACCTTC
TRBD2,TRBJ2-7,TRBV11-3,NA,CASSSRGGLAYEQYF,TGTGCCAGCAGCTCCCGCGGGGGGTTGGCCTACGAGCAGTACTTC
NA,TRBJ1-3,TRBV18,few,CASSPDSLFSGNTIYF,TGTGCCAGCTCACCGGACTCCTTATTCTCTGGAAACACCATATATTTT
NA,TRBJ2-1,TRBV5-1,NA,CASSLYGSGNEQFF,TGCGCCAGCAGCTTGTACGGGAGCGGCAATGAGCAGTTCTTC
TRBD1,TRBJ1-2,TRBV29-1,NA,CSVGTAGYTF,TGCAGCGTAGGGACAGCTGGCTACACCTTC
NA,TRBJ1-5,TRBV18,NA,CASSQGREGGQPQHF,TGTGCCAGCTCGCAGGGGAGGGAAGGAGGTCAGCCCCAGCATTTT
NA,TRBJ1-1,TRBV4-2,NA,CASSQVDRGNTEAFF,TGTGCCAGCAGCCAAGTGGACAGAGGAAACACTGAAGCTTTCTTT
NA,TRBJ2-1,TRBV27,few,CASSLPPHGRDEQFF,TGTGCCAGCAGCCTCCCACCGCACGGTCGGGATGAGCAGTTCTTC
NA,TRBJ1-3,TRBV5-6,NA,CASSLDPSGNTIYF,TGTGCCAGCAGCTTGGATCCGTCTGGAAACACCATATATTTT
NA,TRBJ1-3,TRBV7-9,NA,CASSSRAPRENTIYF,TGTGCCAGCAGCTCTAGGGCCCCGAGGGAAAACACCATATATTTT
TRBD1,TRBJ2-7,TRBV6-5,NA,CASSYHGTGLYEQYF,TGTGCCAGCAGTTATCACGGGACAGGCCTCTACGAGCAGTACTTC
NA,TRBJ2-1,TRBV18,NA,CASSRRDLGNEQFF,TGTGCCAGCTCACGGAGGGACCTCGGCAATGAGCAGTTCTTC
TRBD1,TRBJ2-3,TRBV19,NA,CASGQGYTDTQYF,TGTGCCAGTGGACAGGGATACACAGATACGCAGTATTTT
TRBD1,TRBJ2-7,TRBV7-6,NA,CASSSTGGFGNEQYF,TGTGCCAGCAGCTCCACAGGGGGCTTTGGAAACGAGCAGTACTTC
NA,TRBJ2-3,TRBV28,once,CASSPRLGGRTDTQYF,TGTGCCAGCAGTCCACGACTCGGGGGAAGAACAGATACGCAGTATTTT
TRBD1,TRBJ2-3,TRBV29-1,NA,CSVEPWTGDTQYF,TGCAGCGTTGAACCCTGGACAGGGGATACGCAGTATTTT
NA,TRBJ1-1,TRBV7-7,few,CASSLGEGTEAFF,TGTGCTAGCAGCTTAGGTGAGGGCACTGAAGCTTTCTTT
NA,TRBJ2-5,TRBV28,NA,CASYAAQGAETQYF,TGTGCCAGCTACGCCGCACAGGGTGCCGAGACCCAGTACTTC
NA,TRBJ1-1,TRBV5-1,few,CASTKAGSTEAFF,TGCGCCAGCACGAAAGCGGGATCCACTGAAGCTTTCTTT
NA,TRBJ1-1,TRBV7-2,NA,CASKNRMNTEAFF,TGTGCCAGCAAAAACAGGATGAACACTGAAGCTTTCTTT
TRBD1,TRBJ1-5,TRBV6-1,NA,CASSVHDRAGQPQHF,TGTGCCAGCAGTGTTCACGACAGGGCAGGTCAGCCCCAGCATTTT
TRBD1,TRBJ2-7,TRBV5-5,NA,CASSYNRDRNIDEQYF,TGTGCCAGCAGCTACAACCGGGACAGGAATATCGACGAGCAGTACTTC
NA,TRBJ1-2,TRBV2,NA,CASSQGTNYGYTF,TGTGCCAGCAGTCAGGGAACGAACTATGGCTACACCTTC
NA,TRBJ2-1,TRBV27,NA,CASRESAYNEQFF,TGTGCCAGCCGGGAGTCGGCCTACAATGAGCAGTTCTTC
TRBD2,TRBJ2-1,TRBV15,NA,CATSPSSDGASGTNEQFF,TGTGCCACCAGCCCATCCTCGGATGGTGCTAGCGGGACAAATGAGCAGTTCTTC
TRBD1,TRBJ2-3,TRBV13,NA,CASSSSDRGDTQYF,TGTGCCAGCAGCTCCTCGGACAGGGGTGATACGCAGTATTTT
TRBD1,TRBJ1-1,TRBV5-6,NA,CASSTGRGTEAFF,TGTGCCAGCAGCACAGGCAGGGGGACTGAAGCTTTCTTT
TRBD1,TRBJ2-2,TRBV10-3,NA,CAISGTGGNTGELFF,TGTGCCATCAGTGGGACAGGGGGTAACACCGGGGAGCTGTTTTTT
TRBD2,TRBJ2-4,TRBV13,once,CASSLGLAGGNIQYF,TGTGCCAGCAGCTTAGGACTAGCGGGTGGAAACATTCAGTACTTC
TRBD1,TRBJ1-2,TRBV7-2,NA,CASSPIIHRGPNYGYTF,TGTGCCAGCAGCCCAATCATTCACAGGGGTCCCAACTATGGCTACACCTTC
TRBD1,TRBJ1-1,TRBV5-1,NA,CASGDRVNTEAFF,TGCGCCAGCGGGGACAGGGTGAACACTGAAGCTTTCTTT
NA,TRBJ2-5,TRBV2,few,CASTFMGPQETQYF,TGTGCCAGCACATTCATGGGGCCACAAGAGACCCAGTACTTC
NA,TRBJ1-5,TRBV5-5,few,CASSLAPDQPQHF,TGTGCCAGCAGCTTGGCGCCAGATCAGCCCCAGCATTTT
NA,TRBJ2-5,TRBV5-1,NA,CASSLDGAETQYF,TGCGCCAGCAGCTTGGACGGTGCCGAGACCCAGTACTTC
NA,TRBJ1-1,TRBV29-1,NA,CSVDALTEPNTEAFF,TGCAGCGTTGATGCTTTGACAGAGCCGAACACTGAAGCTTTCTTT
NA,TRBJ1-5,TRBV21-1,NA,CASSKWGQGQPQHF,TGTGCCAGCAGCAAATGGGGGCAAGGTCAGCCCCAGCATTTT
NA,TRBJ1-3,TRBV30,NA,CAWSHGGGGGNTIYF,TGTGCCTGGAGTCACGGGGGGGGCGGTGGAAACACCATATATTTT
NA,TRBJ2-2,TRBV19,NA,CASSIEAGTGELFF,TGTGCCAGTAGTATTGAGGCGGGCACCGGGGAGCTGTTTTTT
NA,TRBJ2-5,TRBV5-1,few,CASSLDRETQYF,TGCGCCAGCAGCTTAGATAGAGAGACCCAGTACTTC
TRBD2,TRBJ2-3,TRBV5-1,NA,CASSLWGSTSGSTDTQYF,TGCGCCAGCAGCTTGTGGGGATCGACTAGCGGGAGCACAGATACGCAGTATTTT
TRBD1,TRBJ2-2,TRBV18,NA,CASSTGQGDTGELFF,TGTGCCAGCTCAACGGGACAGGGAGACACCGGGGAGCTGTTTTTT
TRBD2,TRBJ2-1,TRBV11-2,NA,CASSLAPSGYNEQFF,TGTGCCAGCAGCTTAGCTCCTAGCGGGTACAATGAGCAGTTCTTC
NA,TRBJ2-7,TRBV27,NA,CASSPARGNYEQYF,TGTGCCAGCAGCCCAGCCCGAGGGAACTACGAGCAGTACTTC
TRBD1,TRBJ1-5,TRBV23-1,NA,CASSHRRDRSDQPQHF,TGCGCCAGCAGTCATCGCAGGGACAGGTCCGATCAGCCCCAGCATTTT
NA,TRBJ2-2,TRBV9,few,CASSVMDIQATGELFF,TGTGCCAGCAGCGTTATGGACATCCAAGCCACCGGGGAGCTGTTTTTT